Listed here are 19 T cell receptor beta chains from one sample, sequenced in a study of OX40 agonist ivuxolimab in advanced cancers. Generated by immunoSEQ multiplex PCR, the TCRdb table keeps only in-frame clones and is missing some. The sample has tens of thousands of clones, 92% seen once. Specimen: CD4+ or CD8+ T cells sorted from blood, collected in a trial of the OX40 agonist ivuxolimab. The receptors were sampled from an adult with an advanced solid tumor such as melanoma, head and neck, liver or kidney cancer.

The DNA for the CDR3 is TGTGCCAGCAGCGGGGGTGTGCCGGGGGGCCGCGAGCAGTACTTC. The encoded protein is CASSGGVPGGREQYF. The chain recombines TRBV7-6 with TRBJ2-7; possibly TRBD2 for D (7 bases). With 5 bases removed from V and 6 bases from J, the gap between germline ends came to 20 bases. The V gene's germline CDR1 is SGHVS and CDR2 FNYEAQ. The CDR3 is made up of 15 amino acids.

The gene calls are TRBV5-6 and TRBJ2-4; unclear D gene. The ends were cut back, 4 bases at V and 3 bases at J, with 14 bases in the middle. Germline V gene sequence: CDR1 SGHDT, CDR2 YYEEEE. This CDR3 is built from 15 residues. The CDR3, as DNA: TGTGCCAGCAGCGGTGTTCAGGAAATCAAAAACATTCAGTACTTC. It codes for CASSGVQEIKNIQYF.

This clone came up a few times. The CDR3, as DNA: TGTGCCAGCTCACCAAACGAGCAGTACTTC. It codes for CASSPNEQYF. V usage is TRBV18 and J usage is TRBJ2-7; D is ambiguous. The CDR3 has 10 residues. Germline values: CDR1 KGHSH, CDR2 LQKENI. Trimming left V 2 bases short and J 5 bases short, with 1 base between.

CDR3 loop: CASISAANVLTF. The CDR3 DNA is TGTGCCAGTATTAGTGCGGCCAACGTCCTGACTTTC. This chain connects TRBV19 to TRBJ2-6, with unresolved D. The CDR3 totals 12 residues. CDR1 and CDR2 from the germline V gene are LNHDA and SQIVND (reference sequence). The V and J ends lost 7 bases and 6 bases respectively, with 7 bases between them.

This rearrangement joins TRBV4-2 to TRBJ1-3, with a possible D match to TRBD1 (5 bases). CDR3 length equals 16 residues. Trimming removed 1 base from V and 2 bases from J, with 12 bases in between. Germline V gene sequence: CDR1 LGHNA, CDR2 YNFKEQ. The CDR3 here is CASSQGQGLAGNTIYF. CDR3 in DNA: TGTGCCAGCAGCCAAGGCCAGGGACTGGCTGGAAACACCATATATTTT.

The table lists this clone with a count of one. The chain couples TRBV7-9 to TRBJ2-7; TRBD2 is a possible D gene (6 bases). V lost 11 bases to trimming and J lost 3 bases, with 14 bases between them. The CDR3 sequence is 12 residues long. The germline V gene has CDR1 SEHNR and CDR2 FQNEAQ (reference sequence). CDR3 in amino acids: CASGTVHYEQYF. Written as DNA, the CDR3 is TGTGCCTCCGGGACTGTGCACTACGAGCAGTACTTC.

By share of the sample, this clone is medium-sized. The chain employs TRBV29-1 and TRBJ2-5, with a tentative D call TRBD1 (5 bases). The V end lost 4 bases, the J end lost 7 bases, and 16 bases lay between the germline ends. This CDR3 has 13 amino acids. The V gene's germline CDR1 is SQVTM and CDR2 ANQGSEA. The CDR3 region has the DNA TGCAGCGTTGTAGAAGGGGTTGATGGGACCCAGTACTTC. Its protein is CSVVEGVDGTQYF.

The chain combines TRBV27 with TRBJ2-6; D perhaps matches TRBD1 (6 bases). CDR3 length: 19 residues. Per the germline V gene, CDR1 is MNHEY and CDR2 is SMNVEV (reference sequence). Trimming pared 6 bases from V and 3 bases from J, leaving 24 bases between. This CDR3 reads CASRHTGRLSAGGANVLTF. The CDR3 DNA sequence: TGTGCCAGCAGACATACAGGGCGCCTGTCAGCCGGTGGGGCCAACGTCCTGACTTTC.

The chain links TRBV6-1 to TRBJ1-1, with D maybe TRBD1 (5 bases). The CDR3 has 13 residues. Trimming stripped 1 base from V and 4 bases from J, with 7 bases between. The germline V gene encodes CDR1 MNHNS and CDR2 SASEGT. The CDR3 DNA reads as TGTGCCAGCAGTGAAGGGGGGAGCACTGAAGCTTTCTTT. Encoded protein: CASSEGGSTEAFF.

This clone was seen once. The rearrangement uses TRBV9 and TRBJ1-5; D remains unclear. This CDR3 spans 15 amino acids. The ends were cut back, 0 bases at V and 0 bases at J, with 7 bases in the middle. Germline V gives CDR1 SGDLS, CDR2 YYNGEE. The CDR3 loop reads CASSVAGNSNQPQHF. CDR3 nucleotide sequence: TGTGCCAGCAGCGTAGCCGGGAATAGCAATCAGCCCCAGCATTTT.

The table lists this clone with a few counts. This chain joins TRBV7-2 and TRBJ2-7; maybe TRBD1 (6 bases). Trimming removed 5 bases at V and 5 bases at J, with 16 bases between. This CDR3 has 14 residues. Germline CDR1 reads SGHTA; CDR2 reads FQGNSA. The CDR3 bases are TGTGCCAGCAGCCTAACTCTCCACAGGGACGAGCAGTACTTC. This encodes CASSLTLHRDEQYF.

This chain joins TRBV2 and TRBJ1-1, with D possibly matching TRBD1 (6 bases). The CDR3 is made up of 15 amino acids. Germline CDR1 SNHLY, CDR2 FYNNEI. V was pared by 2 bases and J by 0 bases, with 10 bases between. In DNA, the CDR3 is TGTGCCAGCAGTGAATCGGGGGGCCTGAACACTGAAGCTTTCTTT. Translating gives CASSESGGLNTEAFF.

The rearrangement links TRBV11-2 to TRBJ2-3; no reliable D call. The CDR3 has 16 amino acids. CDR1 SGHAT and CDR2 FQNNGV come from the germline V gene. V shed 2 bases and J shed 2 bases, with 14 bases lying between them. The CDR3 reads CASSLFPMGSTDTQYF. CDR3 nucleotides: TGTGCCAGCAGCTTATTTCCGATGGGGTCCACAGATACGCAGTATTTT. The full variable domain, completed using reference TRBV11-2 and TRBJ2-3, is EAGVAQSPRYKIIEKRQSVAFWCNPISGHATLYWYQQILGQGPKLLIQFQNNGVVDDSQLPKDRFSAERLKGVDSTLKIQPAKLEDSAVYLCASSLFPMGSTDTQYFGPGTRLTVL.

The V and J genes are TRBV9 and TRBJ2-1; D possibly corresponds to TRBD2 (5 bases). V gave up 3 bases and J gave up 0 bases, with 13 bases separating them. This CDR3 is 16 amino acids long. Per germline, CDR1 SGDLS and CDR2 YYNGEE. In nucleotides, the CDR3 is TGTGCCAGCAGCGACCCGTCACGGGACTCCTACAATGAGCAGTTCTTC. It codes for CASSDPSRDSYNEQFF.

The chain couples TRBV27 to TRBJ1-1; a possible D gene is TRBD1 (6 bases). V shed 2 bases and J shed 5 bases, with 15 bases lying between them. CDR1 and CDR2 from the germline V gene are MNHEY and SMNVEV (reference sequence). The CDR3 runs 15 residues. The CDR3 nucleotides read TGTGCCAGCAGTTTACAGGTCGGGGGCTGGACTGAAGCTTTCTTT. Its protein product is CASSLQVGGWTEAFF.

CDR3 DNA sequence: TGTGCCAGCAGTGAGGGGACATCCCGCGAGCAGTACTTC. Protein: CASSEGTSREQYF. The chain combines TRBV2 with TRBJ2-7, with D perhaps matching TRBD1 (6 bases). The germline CDR1 and CDR2 sequences are SNHLY and FYNNEI. Trimming took 3 bases from V and 6 from J, leaving 12 bases between them. The CDR3 spans 13 residues.

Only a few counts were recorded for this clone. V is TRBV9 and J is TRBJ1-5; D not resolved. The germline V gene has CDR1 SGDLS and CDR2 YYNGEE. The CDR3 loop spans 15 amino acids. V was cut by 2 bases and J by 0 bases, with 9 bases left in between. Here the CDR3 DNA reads TGTGCCAGCAGCGTGGAAGGTAATAGCAATCAGCCCCAGCATTTT. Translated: CASSVEGNSNQPQHF.

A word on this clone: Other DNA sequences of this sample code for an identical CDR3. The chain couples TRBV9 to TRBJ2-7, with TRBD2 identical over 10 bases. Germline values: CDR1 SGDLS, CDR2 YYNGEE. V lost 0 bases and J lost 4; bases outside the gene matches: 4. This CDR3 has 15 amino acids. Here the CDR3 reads CASSVGSGGAYEQYF. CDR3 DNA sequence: TGTGCCAGCAGCGTAGGAAGCGGGGGGGCTTACGAGCAGTACTTC.

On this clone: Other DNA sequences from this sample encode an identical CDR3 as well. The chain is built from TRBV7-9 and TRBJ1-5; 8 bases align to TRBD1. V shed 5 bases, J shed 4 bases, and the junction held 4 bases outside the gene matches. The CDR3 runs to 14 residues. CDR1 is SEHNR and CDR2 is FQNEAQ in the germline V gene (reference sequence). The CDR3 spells CASSPTGGNQPQHF. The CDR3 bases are TGTGCCAGCAGCCCCACAGGGGGTAATCAGCCCCAGCATTTT.